Included here is one T cell receptor beta chain sequence, with context. These data originate in a study of regulatory T cells in long-lasting Graves disease. This CDR3 region has 13 residues. V was clipped by 3 bases and J by 0 bases, with 7 bases between them. The germline CDR1 and CDR2 sequences are SGHRS and YFSETQ. Time point here: persistent/refractory GD, antithyroid drugs over 5 years with positive TRAb. TCR sequences were obtained from RNA taken from PBMCs. Libraries of TCR beta came from iRepertoire HTBI primers plus Arm-PCR of CDR3 regions. TCRdb ran MiXCR on the multiplex PCR reads and lists one entry per CDR3 protein. The sample has approximately 440,000 distinct CDR3 sequences, around 22% seen once.

The chain links TRBV5-1 to TRBJ2-7; D call uncertain. Specimen: peripheral blood mononuclear cells (PBMCs), collected when the disease was refractory, from a patient treated with antithyroid drugs. The TCR was taken from a female donor with Graves disease. The CDR3: CASSSRPSYEQYF. CDR3 sequence (DNA): TGCGCCAGCAGCTCCCGGCCCTCCTACGAGCAGTACTTC.